A selection of T cell receptor beta chains follows, all from one sample in a study of cytomegalovirus exposure and HLA in healthy donors. Sequenced by immunoSEQ multiplex PCR; TCRdb stores in-frame clones only, minus some. The sample holds around 110,000 clones, about 59% seen once. Sequenced sample: PBMCs. All receptors derive from a woman aged 40 to 50 in good health and CMV-seropositive. Each CDR3 is given with its conserved first and last residue. A D gene is named only where the DNA matches it firmly. Clone sizes are given selectively: once, few, many, or a class where the clone is expanded.

>TRBV14|.|few|TRBJ1-1
CASSRQTGIEAFF
TGTGCCAGCAGCCGCCAAACAGGAATTGAAGCTTTCTTT
>TRBV2|TRBD1|few|TRBJ1-6
CASSRTDRAIGYGNSPLHF
TGTGCCAGCAGTCGAACTGACAGGGCAATCGGGTATGGTAATTCACCCCTCCACTTT
>TRBV19|.|.|TRBJ2-7
CASTKGAGSYEQYF
TGTGCCAGTACGAAGGGGGCGGGATCCTACGAGCAGTACTTC
>TRBV29-1|.|.|TRBJ2-1
CSVEDWETSVTDEQFF
TGCAGCGTTGAAGATTGGGAGACTAGTGTAACGGATGAGCAGTTCTTC
>TRBV28|.|.|TRBJ2-3
CASSLPRGSTGRADTQYF
TGTGCCAGCAGTTTACCCAGGGGTAGTACTGGTCGCGCAGATACGCAGTATTTT
>TRBV27|.|.|TRBJ1-1
CASSFKAGDGNTEAFF
TGTGCCAGCAGTTTTAAGGCAGGGGACGGAAACACTGAAGCTTTCTTT
>TRBV12-5|TRBD2|.|TRBJ2-5
CASGPRISGRGGQETQYF
TGTGCTAGTGGCCCGAGGATAAGCGGGAGAGGGGGGCAAGAGACCCAGTACTTC
>TRBV4-3|TRBD1|.|TRBJ2-7
CASSRVGDRVYEQYF
TGCGCCAGCAGCCGAGTAGGGGACAGGGTCTACGAGCAGTACTTC
>TRBV29-1|.|few|TRBJ2-1
CSVASNFKYNEQFF
TGCAGCGTTGCGTCGAACTTCAAATACAATGAGCAGTTCTTC
>TRBV6-5|.|.|TRBJ1-2
CASSPDSLPEGYTF
TGTGCCAGCAGTCCGGACAGCCTACCTGAAGGCTACACCTTC
>TRBV7-9|.|few|TRBJ2-5
CASSSWGHEGETQYF
TGTGCCAGCAGCTCCTGGGGCCACGAAGGAGAGACCCAGTACTTC
>TRBV7-2|TRBD2|.|TRBJ2-2
CASSPGLPNTGELFF
TGTGCCAGCAGCCCGGGACTACCTAACACCGGGGAGCTGTTTTTT
>TRBV5-1|.|.|TRBJ2-2
CASSLTSAGGELFF
TGCGCCAGCAGCTTGACCTCTGCGGGAGGGGAGCTGTTTTTT
>TRBV7-2|.|.|TRBJ2-5
CASSLGAATETQYF
TGTGCCAGCAGCTTAGGGGCCGCGACAGAGACCCAGTACTTC
>TRBV15|.|.|TRBJ1-1
CATSRASNRNTEAFF
TGTGCCACCAGCAGAGCAAGTAACAGGAACACTGAAGCTTTCTTT
>TRBV19|TRBD1|.|TRBJ1-1
CASNLAGGGTEAFF
TGTGCCAGTAACCTCGCAGGGGGCGGCACTGAAGCTTTCTTT
>TRBV5-4|.|.|TRBJ2-7
CASSLVYGGRYEQYF
TGTGCCAGCAGCTTGGTATACGGGGGACGGTACGAGCAGTACTTC
>TRBV4-1|TRBD1|.|TRBJ2-5
CASSRLGQKQETQYF
TGCGCCAGCAGCCGGCTGGGACAGAAGCAAGAGACCCAGTACTTC
>TRBV7-9|.|.|TRBJ1-2
CASSLGTVLNYGYTF
TGTGCCAGCAGCTTAGGGACAGTCCTTAACTATGGCTACACCTTC
>TRBV28|TRBD1|.|TRBJ1-2
CASTSGTAGGYTF
TGTGCCAGCACCTCCGGGACAGCTGGTGGCTACACCTTC
>TRBV6-6|TRBD1|.|TRBJ1-1
CASRWTGEAFF
TGTGCCAGCAGGTGGACAGGTGAAGCTTTCTTT
>TRBV7-6|TRBD1|few|TRBJ2-7
CASSRTTGVYEQYF
TGTGCCAGCAGCCGAACGACAGGGGTCTACGAGCAGTACTTC
>TRBV6-5|TRBD2|once|TRBJ2-7
CASRAAGVPVYEQYF
TGTGCCAGCAGGGCAGCGGGAGTCCCAGTCTACGAGCAGTACTTC
>TRBV10-3|.|.|TRBJ1-1
CAISEYSGEINTEAFF
TGTGCCATCAGTGAATATTCAGGGGAGATAAACACTGAAGCTTTCTTT
>TRBV7-9|TRBD1|.|TRBJ1-4
CASSLGQGSSEKLFF
TGTGCCAGCAGCCTCGGACAGGGCAGTTCGGAAAAACTGTTTTTT
>TRBV4-1|.|.|TRBJ2-7
CASSQVRGYEQYF
TGCGCCAGCAGCCAAGTGCGAGGCTACGAGCAGTACTTC
>TRBV6-5|TRBD2|many|TRBJ2-1
CASKPGLVSEQFF
TGTGCCAGCAAACCGGGACTAGTGAGTGAGCAGTTCTTC
>TRBV2|TRBD1|.|TRBJ2-7
CASRGTGLTYEQYF
TGTGCCAGCAGGGGGACAGGGCTAACCTACGAGCAGTACTTC
>TRBV7-6|TRBD2|few|TRBJ2-3
CASSPLPGLATDTQYF
TGTGCCAGCAGCCCATTACCGGGACTAGCGACAGATACGCAGTATTTT
>TRBV9|TRBD1|.|TRBJ2-1
CASSLDRGPEQFF
TGTGCCAGCAGCCTGGACAGGGGGCCTGAGCAGTTCTTC
>TRBV6-5|TRBD1|.|TRBJ2-5
CASSSQGQETQYF
TGTGCCAGCAGTTCCCAGGGACAGGAGACCCAGTACTTC
>TRBV2|TRBD2|few|TRBJ2-1
CASSRLAQFF
TGTGCCAGCAGCAGACTAGCGCAGTTCTTC
>TRBV9|TRBD2|.|TRBJ2-1
CASSVGLAGSTLGNEQFF
TGTGCCAGCAGCGTAGGGCTAGCGGGATCCACTCTTGGCAATGAGCAGTTCTTC
>TRBV19|.|.|TRBJ2-3
CASSIDAGLTDTQYF
TGTGCCAGTAGTATAGATGCGGGCCTCACAGATACGCAGTATTTT
>TRBV9|TRBD1|.|TRBJ1-2
CASSPGRGQGGYTF
TGTGCCAGCAGCCCCGGCAGGGGACAGGGGGGCTACACCTTC
>TRBV6-5|TRBD2|.|TRBJ2-7
CASRLTSGSQDEQYF
TGTGCCAGCAGGTTGACTAGCGGGAGTCAGGACGAGCAGTACTTC
>TRBV27|TRBD2|.|TRBJ2-5
CASSLSIGLAGGETQYF
TGTGCCAGCAGTTTATCCATAGGACTAGCGGGAGGGGAGACCCAGTACTTC
>TRBV7-9|.|.|TRBJ2-7
CASSLTGYEQYF
TGTGCCAGCAGCTTAACGGGTTACGAGCAGTACTTC
>TRBV9|.|.|TRBJ2-6
CASSVQGGANVLTF
TGTGCCAGCAGCGTCCAGGGCGGGGCCAACGTCCTGACTTTC
>TRBV9|TRBD1|once|TRBJ1-1
CASSVVTGEAEAFF
TGTGCCAGCAGCGTCGTCACAGGGGAAGCTGAAGCTTTCTTT
>TRBV11-2|TRBD2|.|TRBJ2-2
CASSTQSGSTGELFF
TGTGCCAGCAGCACCCAAAGCGGGAGCACCGGGGAGCTGTTTTTT
>TRBV20-1|.|.|TRBJ1-1
CSAQYTEAFF
TGCAGTGCTCAGTACACTGAAGCTTTCTTT
>TRBV5-4|TRBD1|.|TRBJ2-5
CASSLPGQRRGETQYF
TGTGCCAGCAGCTTACCGGGACAGAGACGCGGCGAGACCCAGTACTTC
>TRBV4-3|.|few|TRBJ1-1
CASSQSDVGDTAFF
TGCGCCAGCAGCCAAAGCGATGTGGGGGACACGGCTTTCTTT
>TRBV28|TRBD1|.|TRBJ2-4
CASSDQGAVAENIQYF
TGTGCCAGCAGTGACCAGGGGGCTGTGGCCGAAAACATTCAGTACTTC
>TRBV19|.|.|TRBJ2-7
CASSDRGGEQYF
TGTGCCAGTAGCGATAGGGGGGGCGAGCAGTACTTC
>TRBV4-2|TRBD1|few|TRBJ2-5
CASSQDPGGDETQYF
TGTGCCAGCAGCCAAGACCCAGGGGGCGATGAGACCCAGTACTTC
>TRBV18|.|.|TRBJ1-2
CASDAGVGTNYGYTF
TGTGCCAGCGACGCCGGTGTGGGTACTAATTATGGCTACACCTTC
>TRBV29-1|.|.|TRBJ1-2
CSGIQGPYGYTF
TGCAGCGGGATACAGGGCCCCTATGGCTACACCTTC
>TRBV7-2|TRBD1|.|TRBJ2-7
CASSSQGQENYEQYF
TGTGCCAGCAGCTCCCAGGGACAGGAGAACTACGAGCAGTACTTC
>TRBV27|.|.|TRBJ2-4
CASRNSGALAKNIQYF
TGTGCCAGCAGAAACTCAGGGGCGTTAGCCAAAAACATTCAGTACTTC